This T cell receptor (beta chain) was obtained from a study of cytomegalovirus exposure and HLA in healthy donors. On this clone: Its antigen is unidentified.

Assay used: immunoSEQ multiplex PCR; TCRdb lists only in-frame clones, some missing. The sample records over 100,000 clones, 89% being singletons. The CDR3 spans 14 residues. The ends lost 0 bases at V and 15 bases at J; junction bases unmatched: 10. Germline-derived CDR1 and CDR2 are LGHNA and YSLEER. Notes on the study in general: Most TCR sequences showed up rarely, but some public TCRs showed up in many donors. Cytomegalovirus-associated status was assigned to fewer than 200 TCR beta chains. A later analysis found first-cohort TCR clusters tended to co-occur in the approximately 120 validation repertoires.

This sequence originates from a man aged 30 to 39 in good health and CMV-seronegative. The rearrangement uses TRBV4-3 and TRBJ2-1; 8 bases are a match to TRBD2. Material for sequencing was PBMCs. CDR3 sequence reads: CASSQDFSGAGRFF. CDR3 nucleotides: TGCGCCAGCAGCCAAGATTTTAGCGGGGCCGGCCGGTTCTTC.